This T cell receptor beta chain comes out of a study of identical twins. MiXCR, run by TCRdb on the 5' RACE reads, gives a single entry per CDR3 protein. The sample shows about 210,000 distinct CDR3 sequences, less than 10% of them seen only once. The germline CDR1 and CDR2 sequences are LNHDA and SQIVND (reference sequence). This CDR3 region has 15 residues. V was trimmed by 6 bases and J by 2 bases, leaving 11 bases between them. Sequencing used memory (CD45RO+) T cells sorted from blood. This TCR derives from a woman younger than 35 in good health. This chain connects TRBV19 to TRBJ2-6, with D perhaps assigned TRBD1 or TRBD2 (5 bases each). The DNA of the CDR3 is TGTGCCAGTAGCGGGACCGAAGCTGGGGCCAACGTCCTGACTTTC. Protein product: CASSGTEAGANVLTF.